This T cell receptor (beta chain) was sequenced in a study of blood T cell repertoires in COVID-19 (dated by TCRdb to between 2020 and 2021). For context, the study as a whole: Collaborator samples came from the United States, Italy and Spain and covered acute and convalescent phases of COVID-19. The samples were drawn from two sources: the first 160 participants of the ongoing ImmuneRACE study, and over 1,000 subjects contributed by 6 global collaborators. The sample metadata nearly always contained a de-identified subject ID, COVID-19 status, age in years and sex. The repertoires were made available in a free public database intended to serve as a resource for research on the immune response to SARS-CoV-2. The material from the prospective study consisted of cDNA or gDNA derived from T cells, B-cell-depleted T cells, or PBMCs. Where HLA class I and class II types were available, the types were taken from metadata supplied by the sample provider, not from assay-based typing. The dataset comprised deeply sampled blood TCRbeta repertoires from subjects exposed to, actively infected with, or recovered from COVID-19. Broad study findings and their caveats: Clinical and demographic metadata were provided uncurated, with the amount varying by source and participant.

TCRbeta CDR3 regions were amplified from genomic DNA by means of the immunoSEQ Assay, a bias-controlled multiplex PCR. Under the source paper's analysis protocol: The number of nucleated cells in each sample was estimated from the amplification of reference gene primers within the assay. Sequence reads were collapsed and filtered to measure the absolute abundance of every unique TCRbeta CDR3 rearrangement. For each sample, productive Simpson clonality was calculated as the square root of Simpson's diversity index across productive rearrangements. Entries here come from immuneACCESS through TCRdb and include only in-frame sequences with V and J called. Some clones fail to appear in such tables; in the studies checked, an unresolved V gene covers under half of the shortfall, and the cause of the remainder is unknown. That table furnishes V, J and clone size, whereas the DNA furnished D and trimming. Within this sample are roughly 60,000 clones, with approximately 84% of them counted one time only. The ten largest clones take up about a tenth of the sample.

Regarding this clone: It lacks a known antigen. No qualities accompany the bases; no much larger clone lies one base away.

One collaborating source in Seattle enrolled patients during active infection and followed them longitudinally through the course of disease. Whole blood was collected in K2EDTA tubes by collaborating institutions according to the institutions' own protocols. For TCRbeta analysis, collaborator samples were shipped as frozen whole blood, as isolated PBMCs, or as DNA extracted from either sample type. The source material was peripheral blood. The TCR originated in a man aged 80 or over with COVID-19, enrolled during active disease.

The CDR3 is CASRREGGTEAFF. The DNA sequence reads TGTGCCAGCCGCCGGGAAGGGGGCACTGAAGCTTTCTTT. The V and J segments used are TRBV2 and TRBJ1-1; matching of 6 bases hints at TRBD1 as the D gene. V and J lose 8 bases and 4 bases, and a span of 14 bases separates them. Via the germline V gene, CDR1 is SNHLY and CDR2 FYNNEI. There are 13 amino acids in the CDR3, from cysteine to phenylalanine inclusive. Only the CDR3 portion is preserved as DNA: 39 bases, with reading frame beginning at the first base. Beyond the CDR3, the reference TRBV2 and TRBJ1-1 genes provide the residues; the full variable domain reads: EPEVTQTPSHQVTQMGQEVILRCVPISNHLYFYWYRQILGQKVEFLVSFYNNEISEKSEIFDDQFSVERPDGSNFTLKIRSTKLEDSAMYFCASRREGGTEAFFGQGTRLTVV.